Below are 7 T cell receptor beta chains sequenced from a single sample in a study of blood T cell repertoires in COVID-19. Profiling relied on immunoSEQ multiplex PCR, and the TCRdb table lists in-frame clones only, not all of them. Found here are about 230,000 clones, roughly 90% of them singletons; the top ten hold less than 4.5%. The sample comprised PBMCs or T cells enriched from blood (not recorded which). The receptors were sampled from a woman aged 30 to 39 with acute COVID-19.

This chain links TRBV19 with TRBJ1-3; D unclear. Trimming shortened V by 5 bases and J by 0 bases, and 17 bases separated the two germline ends. CDR3 length: 17 amino acids. Per germline, CDR1 LNHDA and CDR2 SQIVND (reference sequence). This chain's CDR3 is CASSPINLSLSGNTIYF. DNA of the CDR3: TGTGCCAGTAGTCCCATAAACCTCAGTCTCTCTGGAAACACCATATATTTT.

The rearrangement joins TRBV23-1 to TRBJ2-7, with 7 bases lining up with TRBD2. TRBV23-1 belongs to the ORF category, with a function that is uncertain. The CDR3 consists of 11 residues. Trimming at V came to 11 bases and at J to 3 bases, leaving 4 bases not matched to a gene. CDR3: CAGRELYEQYF. CDR3 nucleotides: TGCGCCGGGCGGGAGCTCTACGAGCAGTACTTC.

The gene calls are TRBV5-3 and TRBJ1-2; D unresolved. TRBV5-3 is an ORF, and what it does is uncertain. V gave up 0 bases and J gave up 8 bases, with 14 bases separating them. The CDR3 covers 14 residues. CDR3: CARSLGGVWWGYTF. CDR3 bases: TGTGCCAGAAGCTTGGGCGGAGTCTGGTGGGGCTACACCTTC.

This clone has a single count. The genes are TRBV5-6 and TRBJ1-1, with 7 bases aligning to TRBD1. CDR1 is SGHDT, CDR2 YYEEEE, per germline. The V gene end was trimmed by 6 bases and the J gene end by 5 bases; junction bases not matched to a gene: 10. This CDR3 contains 14 residues. CDR3 amino acids: CASNKLQGLTEAFF. The CDR3 DNA sequence: TGTGCCAGCAACAAACTACAGGGGTTGACTGAAGCTTTCTTT.

The chain has TRBV5-1 and TRBJ1-6; 7 bases match TRBD1. The J segment lost 10 bases and the V segment lost 7 bases, leaving 20 bases of the junction unmatched. This CDR3 has 17 residues. The germline V gene encodes CDR1 SGHRS and CDR2 YFSETQ. CDR3 bases: TGCGCCAGCTCTCCGGAGGGGGCGATTCGCTCCGCCTCACCCCTCCACTTT. This translates into CASSPEGAIRSASPLHF.

The chain couples TRBV7-3 to TRBJ1-2, with 8 bases matching TRBD1. CDR3 size: 15 residues. V dropped 5 bases and J dropped 7; count of bases not matched to a gene: 12. Germline assignment: CDR1 SGHTA and CDR2 FQGTGA. This CDR3 is CASSQGPQGVAGYTF. CDR3 in DNA: TGTGCCAGCAGCCAAGGTCCACAGGGGGTTGCTGGCTACACCTTC.

This chain uses TRBV19 with TRBJ2-3; 7 bases agree with TRBD1. Trimming at V came to 3 bases and at J to 0 bases, leaving 3 bases not matched to a gene. The length of the CDR3 is 15 residues. Germline V gene sequence: CDR1 LNHDA, CDR2 SQIVND (reference sequence). CDR3 nucleotide sequence: TGTGCCAGTAGTATTAGGGGGCAGAGCACAGATACGCAGTATTTT. Its protein is CASSIRGQSTDTQYF.